These 32 T cell receptor beta chains originate from one sample sequenced in a study of sequential checkpoint blockade in melanoma. Measured with immunoSEQ multiplex PCR; TCRdb has only the in-frame clones, and not every one. The profile shows approximately 3,800 clones, 23% of them singletons. As to treatment: randomized to nivolumab then ipilimumab (arm A) or the reverse (arm B). Sequenced here: tumor tissue (inferred from file names), sampled from a patient given nivolumab and ipilimumab in sequence. All receptors derive from a human donor with melanoma.

The sample holds a few counts of this clone. V and J are TRBV19 and TRBJ2-1, with 10 positions matching TRBD2. The V gene's germline CDR1 is LNHDA and CDR2 SQIVND (reference sequence). V was clipped by 6 bases and J by 0 bases; unmatched bases: 5. The CDR3 totals 16 residues. The CDR3 is CASSHPSGSSYNEQFF. DNA for the CDR3: TGTGCCAGTAGCCACCCTAGCGGGAGCTCCTACAATGAGCAGTTCTTC. Full variable domain (outside the CDR3, taken from reference TRBV19 and TRBJ2-1): DGGITQSPKYLFRKEGQNVTLSCEQNLNHDAMYWYRQDPGQGLRLIYYSQIVNDFQKGDIAEGYSVSREKKESFPLTVTSAQKNPTAFYLCASSHPSGSSYNEQFFGPGTRLTVL.

The gene calls are TRBV19 and TRBJ2-7; D remains unclear. This CDR3 contains 13 residues. Germline V CDR1 and CDR2: LNHDA, SQIVND (reference sequence). Trimming took 3 bases from V and 3 from J, leaving 9 bases between them. The CDR3 DNA reads TGTGCCAGTAGTATTCATGCCTTCTACGAGCAGTACTTC. Protein sequence: CASSIHAFYEQYF.

This clone is classed as hyperexpanded. The chain combines TRBV6-8 with TRBJ1-1; TRBD1 matches 9 bases. The CDR3 consists of 14 residues. CDR1 is MNHGY and CDR2 is SAAAGT in the germline V gene. V was pared by 5 bases and J by 3 bases, with 4 bases of the junction left unmatched. The CDR3 sequence: CASSRDRAYTEAFF. In DNA form, the CDR3 reads TGTGCCAGCAGTAGGGACAGGGCATACACTGAAGCTTTCTTT.

This clone is categorized as medium-sized. The chain uses TRBV10-3 and TRBJ1-4; 9 positions match TRBD1. CDR1 and CDR2 (germline): ENHRY, SYGVKD. The CDR3 totals 18 residues. Trimming removed 2 bases from V and 4 bases from J; junction bases left unmatched: 11. The chain's CDR3 is CAISELLRQGGDNEKLFF. The CDR3, as DNA: TGTGCCATCAGTGAGCTGTTGAGACAGGGGGGGGATAATGAAAAACTGTTTTTT.

At least ten counts were recorded for this clone. The V gene is TRBV11-3, the J gene TRBJ2-7; TRBD2 aligns across 9 bases. Germline V gene lookup returns CDR1 SGHNT and CDR2 YENEEA. The CDR3 spans 15 residues. With 3 bases clipped from V and 4 bases from J, the junction kept 7 bases outside the gene matches. The CDR3 spells CASSLGGTSMYEQYF. CDR3 bases: TGTGCCAGCAGCTTGGGCGGGACTAGCATGTACGAGCAGTACTTC.

The chain recombines TRBV19 with TRBJ2-5; D is unresolved. Germline V CDR1 and CDR2: LNHDA, SQIVND (reference sequence). This CDR3 is built from 13 residues. V dropped 6 bases and J dropped 4 bases, with 12 bases sitting between them. CDR3 DNA sequence: TGTGCCAGTAGCCGCGCTAGAGCAGAGACCCAGTACTTC. Encoded protein: CASSRARAETQYF.

V and J are TRBV19 and TRBJ2-1; TRBD1 matches 9 bases. The CDR3 loop spans 14 amino acids. J was trimmed by 6 bases and V by 6 bases; bases with no gene match: 6. Germline loops: CDR1 LNHDA, CDR2 SQIVND (reference sequence). The DNA of the CDR3 is TGTGCCAGTAGAACCGGGACAGGGTTCAATGAGCAGTTCTTC. Amino acid sequence: CASRTGTGFNEQFF.

The chain is built from TRBV19 and TRBJ1-1, with unresolved D. This CDR3 has 15 amino acids. Trimming stripped 7 bases from V and 4 bases from J, with 19 bases between. The germline gives CDR1 LNHDA, CDR2 SQIVND (reference sequence). This CDR3 is CASTNRAVWSTEAFF. CDR3 bases: TGTGCCAGTACTAATCGGGCGGTATGGAGCACTGAAGCTTTCTTT.

This clone was detected only a few times. The J gene is TRBJ2-2, the V gene TRBV30; D call uncertain. CDR3 length: 15 amino acids. V was clipped by 1 base and J by 1 base, with 10 bases between them. Germline CDR1 is GTSNPN and CDR2 is SVGIG (reference sequence). The CDR3 sequence is CAWSALGLNTGELFF. CDR3 sequence (DNA): TGTGCCTGGAGTGCCCTGGGGTTGAACACCGGGGAGCTGTTTTTT.

This clone was recorded at least ten times. The V call is TRBV9, the J call TRBJ1-4, with no clear D. Germline V lookup: CDR1 SGDLS, CDR2 YYNGEE. The V gene lost 5 bases and the J gene lost 4 bases, with 18 bases spanning the gap. The CDR3 has 16 amino acids. CDR3 sequence (DNA): TGTGCCAGCAGTGAAGTGAGTCTTGACCTTAATGAAAAACTGTTTTTT. The encoded protein is CASSEVSLDLNEKLFF.

This chain links TRBV19 with TRBJ2-7, with 10 bases that match TRBD1. The germline V gene has CDR1 LNHDA and CDR2 SQIVND (reference sequence). With V trimmed by 7 bases and J by 3 bases, 6 bases remained unmatched. This CDR3 region has 14 residues. CDR3 amino acids: CASNPTGGIYEQYF. CDR3 nucleotides: TGTGCCAGTAACCCGACAGGGGGCATCTACGAGCAGTACTTC.

The chain links TRBV29-1 to TRBJ2-3, with D tentatively TRBD2 (7 bases). The germline CDR1 and CDR2 sequences are SQVTM and ANQGSEA. The germline V and J ends were trimmed by 2 bases and 0 bases, with 15 bases remaining between them. The CDR3 is 16 amino acids. CDR3 loop: CSVEFEGGSSTDTQYF. Written as DNA, the CDR3 is TGCAGCGTTGAATTCGAGGGGGGGAGTAGCACAGATACGCAGTATTTT.

This sequence joins TRBV14 and TRBJ1-1, with D possibly matching TRBD1 (5 bases). V lost 6 bases and J 5 bases, leaving 13 bases between the germline ends. CDR1 is SGHDN and CDR2 is FVKESK in the germline V gene. This CDR3 has 13 residues. CDR3 sequence reads: CASSFNRGTEAFF. As DNA, the CDR3 is TGTGCCAGCAGTTTTAATCGGGGGACTGAAGCTTTCTTT. Filled out from reference TRBV14 and TRBJ1-1, the complete variable domain reads EAGVTQFPSHSVIEKGQTVTLRCDPISGHDNLYWYRRVMGKEIKFLLHFVKESKQDESGMPNNRFLAERTGGTYSTLKVQPAELEDSGVYFCASSFNRGTEAFFGQGTRLTVV.

The chain couples TRBV6-8 to TRBJ2-2; TRBD2 agrees at 14 bases. J gave up 6 bases and V 2 bases, and 14 bases lay outside the gene matches. The CDR3 is 20 amino acids. Germline-derived CDR1 and CDR2 are MNHGY and SAAAGT. The CDR3, as DNA: TGTGCCAGCAGTTACAACACCGGGACAGGGACTAGCGGGAGCGCCGGGGAGCTGTTTTTT. Translating it yields CASSYNTGTGTSGSAGELFF.

This clone was counted many times. This chain uses TRBV11-3 with TRBJ2-7, with 9 bases aligning to TRBD2. Per germline, CDR1 SGHNT and CDR2 YENEEA. J was trimmed by 7 bases and V by 1 base; bases with no gene match: 11. The CDR3 is 16 amino acids. CDR3 DNA: TGTGCCAGCAGCTTAGGTTTCGCGGGAGGGGCGGAGGAGCAGTACTTC. Residues: CASSLGFAGGAEEQYF.

The rearrangement joins TRBV30 to TRBJ2-7; D gene ambiguous. The V and J ends lost 5 bases and 6 bases respectively, with 11 bases between them. Germline assignment: CDR1 GTSNPN and CDR2 SVGIG (reference sequence). The CDR3 has 11 amino acids. CDR3 loop: CAWSKRFEQYF. For the CDR3, the DNA is TGTGCCTGGTCAAAGAGGTTCGAGCAGTACTTC.

This clone was recorded a few times. The chain employs TRBV23-1 and TRBJ2-7; 10 bases align to TRBD1. TRBV23-1 is known as an ORF, though its function is uncertain. This CDR3 is 13 amino acids long. V lost 6 bases to trimming and J lost 3 bases; unmatched junction nucleotides: 2. CDR3 loop: CASRTGGGYEQYF. The CDR3 bases are TGCGCCAGCAGGACAGGGGGCGGCTACGAGCAGTACTTC.

There are many counts of this clone. The V and J genes are TRBV11-3 and TRBJ2-3; 7 positions match TRBD2. V shed 7 bases, J shed 1 base, and the junction held 5 bases outside the gene matches. The germline V gene encodes CDR1 SGHNT and CDR2 YENEEA. This CDR3 is built from 14 residues. The CDR3 DNA reads as TGTGCCAGCAACCCGGGACTACGCACAGATACGCAGTATTTT. Its protein is CASNPGLRTDTQYF.

The V gene is TRBV18, the J gene TRBJ2-1; D is unresolved. CDR1 and CDR2 (germline): KGHSH, LQKENI. Trimming took off 3 bases at V and 6 bases at J, with 15 bases between the two ends. There are 15 residues in the CDR3. The CDR3 here is CASSPYLSVSNEQFF. DNA of the CDR3: TGTGCCAGCTCACCTTATCTCTCGGTTAGCAATGAGCAGTTCTTC.

This clone was counted between two and nine times. The chain employs TRBV9 and TRBJ2-7, with 8 bases lining up with TRBD2. The CDR3 consists of 16 residues. Trimming cost V 1 base and J 6 bases; bases outside gene matches: 12. Germline CDR1 is SGDLS and CDR2 is YYNGEE. The CDR3 loop is CASSVSTSGTLREQYF. CDR3 DNA sequence: TGTGCCAGCAGCGTAAGCACTAGCGGTACCTTACGCGAGCAGTACTTC.

In its sample, this clone was seen once. V gene TRBV5-1 combines with J gene TRBJ2-7; 8 bases map to TRBD2. Germline values: CDR1 SGHRS, CDR2 YFSETQ. The CDR3 contains 14 residues. Unmatched junction bases numbered 0, after V lost 0 bases and J lost 1 base. This CDR3 is CASSLASGSYEQYF. DNA of the CDR3: TGCGCCAGCAGCTTGGCTAGCGGGTCCTACGAGCAGTACTTC.

The chain is built from TRBV5-1 and TRBJ2-7; 10 nucleotides agree with TRBD2. The trim removed 0 bases at V and 3 bases at J, leaving 9 bases unmatched. Germline values: CDR1 SGHRS, CDR2 YFSETQ. The CDR3 has 17 amino acids. CDR3 in DNA: TGCGCCAGCAGCTTGGCCGGGACTAGCGATTTCGACTACGAGCAGTACTTC. This gives the protein CASSLAGTSDFDYEQYF.

This clone is termed medium-sized. This sequence joins TRBV4-1 and TRBJ1-5; D uncertain. Trimming removed 4 bases at V and 0 bases at J, with 10 bases between. There are 15 residues in the CDR3. CDR1 is MGHRA and CDR2 is YSYEKL in the germline V gene. CDR3 loop: CASSLRYSSNQPQHF. CDR3 sequence (DNA): TGCGCCAGCAGCCTCCGATATAGTAGCAATCAGCCCCAGCATTTT.

J is TRBJ2-5 and V is TRBV28; D is unresolved. Germline CDR1 is MDHEN and CDR2 is SYDVKM. Trimming shortened V by 6 bases and J by 7 bases, and 15 bases separated the two germline ends. The CDR3 runs 13 residues. The CDR3 is CASSATSYGTQYF. In DNA, the CDR3 is TGTGCCAGCAGCGCAACCAGCTACGGGACCCAGTACTTC. Based on the CDR3 plus reference TRBV28 and TRBJ2-5, the full variable domain is DVKVTQSSRYLVKRTGEKVFLECVQDMDHENMFWYRQDPGLGLRLIYFSYDVKMKEKGDIPEGYSVSREKKERFSLILESASTNQTSMYLCASSATSYGTQYFGPGTRLLVL.

This clone is judged hyperexpanded (1% or more). DNA for the CDR3: TGTGCCACCAGCAGAGGCTTCGGGAGCACAGATACGCAGTATTTT. Its protein product is CATSRGFGSTDTQYF. V and J are TRBV15 and TRBJ2-3; D unclear. CDR1 LNHNV and CDR2 YYDKDF come from the germline V gene (reference sequence). The CDR3 loop spans 15 amino acids. V lost 1 base, J lost 0 bases, and 8 bases lay in between.

The rearrangement joins TRBV9 to TRBJ1-2, with D possibly matching TRBD1 (6 bases). CDR3 length equals 12 residues. The germline V gene encodes CDR1 SGDLS and CDR2 YYNGEE. Trimming took off 4 bases at V and 7 bases at J, with 11 bases between the two ends. The CDR3 DNA sequence: TGTGCCAGCAGCTTTCAGGGGTCTGGCTACACCTTC. Translating it yields CASSFQGSGYTF.

This clone has a handful of counts. The rearrangement links TRBV6-8 to TRBJ2-7; D gene unclear. CDR1 is MNHGY and CDR2 is SAAAGT in the germline V gene. There are 14 residues in the CDR3. V lost 2 bases and J lost 6, with 14 bases in between. The CDR3 DNA sequence: TGTGCCAGCAGTTACAGTGGACCCCAAGGCGAGCAGTACTTC. It yields the protein CASSYSGPQGEQYF.

By its share, this clone is medium-sized. The chain has TRBV6-8 and TRBJ2-1, with 7 bases fitting TRBD2. The germline V gene has CDR1 MNHGY and CDR2 SAAAGT. The CDR3 is made up of 15 amino acids. With 5 bases clipped from V and 3 bases from J, the junction kept 7 bases outside the gene matches. CDR3 bases: TGTGCCAGCAGTGCGGGGGAATCCTTCTACAATGAGCAGTTCTTC. Its protein product is CASSAGESFYNEQFF.

This chain uses TRBV18 with TRBJ1-1; no definite D call. V was pared by 6 bases and J by 1 base, with 15 bases between. The CDR3 contains 15 residues. Germline V lookup: CDR1 KGHSH, CDR2 LQKENI. In DNA form, the CDR3 reads TGTGCCAGCTCCCTAGGAGGTGGAGGGAACACTGAAGCTTTCTTT. Translated, it gives CASSLGGGGNTEAFF.

This clone was counted a few times. The V call is TRBV28, the J call TRBJ2-2; TRBD1 might be the D (6 bases). The length of the CDR3 is 16 residues. The germline V gene has CDR1 MDHEN and CDR2 SYDVKM. The V gene lost 3 bases and the J gene lost 4 bases, with 15 bases spanning the gap. The CDR3, as DNA: TGTGCCAGCAGTTTCCAGGGGCGCGTTGGCACCGGGGAGCTGTTTTTT. Encoded protein: CASSFQGRVGTGELFF.

The V gene is TRBV14, the J gene TRBJ2-5, with D possibly TRBD2 on 6 matching bases. The CDR3 sequence is 15 residues long. The germline gives CDR1 SGHDN, CDR2 FVKESK. V was clipped by 1 base and J by 5 bases, with 14 bases between them. CDR3 loop: CASSQVAGSIETQYF. Written as DNA, the CDR3 is TGTGCCAGCAGCCAAGTCGCGGGGTCGATTGAGACCCAGTACTTC. Drawing the rest from reference TRBV14 and TRBJ2-5, the complete variable domain is EAGVTQFPSHSVIEKGQTVTLRCDPISGHDNLYWYRRVMGKEIKFLLHFVKESKQDESGMPNNRFLAERTGGTYSTLKVQPAELEDSGVYFCASSQVAGSIETQYFGPGTRLLVL.

This clone turned up a few times. This chain connects TRBV5-1 to TRBJ1-2, with D perhaps TRBD1 (5 bases). The V gene lost 4 bases and the J gene lost 8 bases, with 18 bases spanning the gap. CDR1 SGHRS and CDR2 YFSETQ come from the germline V gene. The CDR3 spans 14 residues. CDR3: CASSLGAWGSGYTF. For the CDR3, the DNA is TGCGCCAGCAGCCTAGGTGCCTGGGGGAGCGGCTACACCTTC.